This T cell receptor (beta chain) was identified during a study of brain T cells in children with intractable seizures. Of note for this clone: Its specificity is not known.

Surgery cases with the highest brain T cell transcript signatures were chosen for sequencing. At least one anti-epileptic drug was given before surgery. Study-level findings and limits: Patients' HCMV serostatus was unknown; virus specificity rests on CDR3 similarity alone. Absence of clones before surgery may stem from lower sequencing depth.

Germline values: CDR1 MGHRA, CDR2 YSYEKL. This CDR3 contains 15 residues. Trimming removed 8 bases from V and 5 bases from J, with 18 bases in between. Sequenced by immunoSEQ multiplex PCR; TCRdb stores in-frame clones only, minus some. This table has over 95,000 clones, approximately 94% appearing once. The sequencing here drew on peripheral blood, taken at surgery. The chain uses TRBV4-1 and TRBJ1-4; perhaps TRBD1 as D (6 bases). The source of this sequence is a boy younger than two with hemimegalencephaly and intractable seizures. The CDR3 loop is CASRLDQGPNEKLFF. CDR3 nucleotides: TGCGCCAGCCGTCTTGACCAGGGGCCAAATGAAAAACTGTTTTTT.